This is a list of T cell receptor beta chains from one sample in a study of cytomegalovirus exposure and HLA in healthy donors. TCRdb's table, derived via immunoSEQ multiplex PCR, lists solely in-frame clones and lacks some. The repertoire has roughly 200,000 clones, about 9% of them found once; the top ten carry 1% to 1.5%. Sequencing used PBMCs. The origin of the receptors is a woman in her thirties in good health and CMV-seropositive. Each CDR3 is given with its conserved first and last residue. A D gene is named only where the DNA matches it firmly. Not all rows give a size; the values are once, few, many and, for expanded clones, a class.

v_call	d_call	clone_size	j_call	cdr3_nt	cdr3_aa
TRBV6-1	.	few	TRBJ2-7	TGTGCCAGCAGTGAACTGGGGGAGGTCGCCTACGAGCAGTACTTC	CASSELGEVAYEQYF
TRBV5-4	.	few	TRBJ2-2	TGTGCCAGCAGCTTGATTCTCATTTTGGGAGAGGCCGGGGAGCTGTTTTTT	CASSLILILGEAGELFF
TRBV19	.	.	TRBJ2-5	TGTGCCAGTAGTATACGGTCGGCCGGAGGGTCCCAAGAGACCCAGTACTTC	CASSIRSAGGSQETQYF
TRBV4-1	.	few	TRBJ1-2	TGCGCCAGCAGCCAGGAAGGATGGACTATGGCGCGTCATGACTACACCTTC	CASSQEGWTMARHDYTF
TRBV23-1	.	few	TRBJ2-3	TGCGCCAGCAGTCAACTGACAGATACGCAGTATTTT	CASSQLTDTQYF
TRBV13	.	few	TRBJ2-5	TGTGCCAGCAGCTCCCGGGACTTACAAGAGACCCAGTACTTC	CASSSRDLQETQYF
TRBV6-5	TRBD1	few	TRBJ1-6	TGTGCCAGCAGTTACTCCGACAGGGCCAATTCACCCCTCCACTTT	CASSYSDRANSPLHF
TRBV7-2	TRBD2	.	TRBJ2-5	TGTGCCAGCAGCTTAGTGGCTAGCGGGTTAGAGACCCAGTACTTC	CASSLVASGLETQYF
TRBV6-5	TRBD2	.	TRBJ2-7	TGTGCCAGCAGTTATCAAGCGGGGGGAGCCTACGAGCAGTACTTC	CASSYQAGGAYEQYF
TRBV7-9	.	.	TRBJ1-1	TGTGCCAGCAGCTGGCGGGGGACTGACACTGAAGCTTTCTTT	CASSWRGTDTEAFF
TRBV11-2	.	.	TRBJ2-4	TGTGCCAGCAGCTTAGCCAGGGGTTTAGCCAAAAACATTCAGTACTTC	CASSLARGLAKNIQYF
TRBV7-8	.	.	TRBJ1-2	TGTGCCAGCAGCGTCGGGGTTGACCATGGCTACACCTTC	CASSVGVDHGYTF
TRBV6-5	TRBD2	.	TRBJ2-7	TGTGCCAGCAGTTACTCGACTAGCGGGAGCTCCTACGAGCAGTACTTC	CASSYSTSGSSYEQYF
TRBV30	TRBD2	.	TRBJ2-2	TGTGCCTGGACTAGGGGACTAGCGGGAGAAAAGACCGGGGAGCTGTTTTTT	CAWTRGLAGEKTGELFF
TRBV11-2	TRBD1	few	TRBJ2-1	TGTGCCAGCAGCTTCCAGACAGGGGTCAATGAGCAGTTCTTC	CASSFQTGVNEQFF
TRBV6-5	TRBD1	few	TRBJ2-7	TGTGCCAGCAGTGATAGACAGGGGCCCTACGAGCAGTACTTC	CASSDRQGPYEQYF
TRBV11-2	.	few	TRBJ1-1	TGTGCCAGCAGCTTAAAGAGAAACACTGAAGCTTTCTTT	CASSLKRNTEAFF
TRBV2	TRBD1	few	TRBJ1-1	TGTGCCAGCAGTGAACGTCGACAGGGGAACACTGAAGCTTTCTTT	CASSERRQGNTEAFF
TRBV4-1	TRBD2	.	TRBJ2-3	TGCGCCAGCGGAAAGGGACTAGCGGGAGTGATAGCTGGCACAGATACGCAGTATTTT	CASGKGLAGVIAGTDTQYF
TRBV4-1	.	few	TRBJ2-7	TGCGCCAGCAGCCAGACACCAAAGGACGAGCAGTACTTC	CASSQTPKDEQYF
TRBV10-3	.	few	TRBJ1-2	TGTGCCATCAGTGAGGCGGGACCGAACTATGGCTACACCTTC	CAISEAGPNYGYTF
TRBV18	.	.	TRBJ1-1	TGTGCCAGCTCACCACCAGGGGTAACTGAAGCTTTCTTT	CASSPPGVTEAFF
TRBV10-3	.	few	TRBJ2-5	TGTGCCATCAGTGGGCAGGGTGGGGAGACCCAGTACTTC	CAISGQGGETQYF
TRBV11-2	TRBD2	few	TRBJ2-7	TGTGCCAGCAGCTTAGATAGGGGAGCGGGAGGGTCCTACGAGCAGTACTTC	CASSLDRGAGGSYEQYF
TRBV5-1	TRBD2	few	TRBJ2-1	TGCGCCAGCAGCTCGCAACCAGCGGGAGACAATGAGCAGTTCTTC	CASSSQPAGDNEQFF
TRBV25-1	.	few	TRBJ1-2	TGTGCCAGCAGACGGTACGGGGACTATGGCTACACCTTC	CASRRYGDYGYTF
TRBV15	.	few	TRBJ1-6	TGTGCCACCAGCAGAGATCAGGGATATAATTCACCCCTCCACTTT	CATSRDQGYNSPLHF
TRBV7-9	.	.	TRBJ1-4	TGTGCCAGCAGCGCACGACTCAAGCCGGAAAAACTGTTTTTT	CASSARLKPEKLFF
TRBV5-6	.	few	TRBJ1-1	TGTGCCAGCAGCCCCCGAGGCGGGCAGAGCACTGAAGCTTTCTTT	CASSPRGGQSTEAFF
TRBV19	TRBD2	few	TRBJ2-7	TGTGCCAGTAGTATACTTAGCGGGACCTCCACCGAGCAGTACTTC	CASSILSGTSTEQYF
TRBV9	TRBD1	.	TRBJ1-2	TGTGCCAGCTCCCACGGACAGGGGATATTTGGCTACACCTTC	CASSHGQGIFGYTF
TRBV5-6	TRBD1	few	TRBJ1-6	TGTGCCAGCAGCTTTGGGACAGGAGATTCACCCCTCCACTTT	CASSFGTGDSPLHF
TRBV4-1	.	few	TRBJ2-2	TGCGCCAGCAGCCAGACCAGAGGCGGGGAGCTGTTTTTT	CASSQTRGGELFF
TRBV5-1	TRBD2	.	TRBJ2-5	TGCGCCAGCAGCCGTAATAGCGGGAGCACTGAGACCCAGTACTTC	CASSRNSGSTETQYF
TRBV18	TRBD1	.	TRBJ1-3	TGTGCCAGCTCACCACCCAGGGACAGGGTTCGAAACACCATATATTTT	CASSPPRDRVRNTIYF
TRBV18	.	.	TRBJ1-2	TGTGCCAGCTCGCTCGACATTAACTATGGCTACACCTTC	CASSLDINYGYTF
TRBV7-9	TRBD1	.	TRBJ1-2	TGTGCCAGCAGCTTAGGGGCAGGGGGCGATGGCTACACCTTC	CASSLGAGGDGYTF
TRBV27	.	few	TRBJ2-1	TGTGCCAGCAGTCCCCGACAGGACACACCGCTAGAGCAGTTCTTC	CASSPRQDTPLEQFF
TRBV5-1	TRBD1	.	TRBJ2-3	TGCGCCAGCAGCTTGCCGGGACAGGGAACGGATACGCAGTATTTT	CASSLPGQGTDTQYF
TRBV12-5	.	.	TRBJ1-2	TGTGCTAGTGGTTTGGTACGACGGGTAGAGGGCGGCTACACCTTC	CASGLVRRVEGGYTF
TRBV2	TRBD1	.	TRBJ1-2	TGTGCCAGCAGTCCCGACAGGGAACGGGTCGGCTACACCTTC	CASSPDRERVGYTF